This TCR beta chain comes out of a study of cytomegalovirus exposure and HLA in healthy donors. Points from the study as a whole: CMV serostatus stood as the only immune exposure information on hand.

With regard to this clone: Antigen specificity is unknown.

Trimming cost V 7 bases and J 3 bases; bases outside gene matches: 4. Germline-derived CDR1 and CDR2 are SEHNR and FQNEAQ (reference sequence). The CDR3 contains 14 residues. Use of 60 Vbeta and 13 Jbeta primers characterized the PCR. Produced via immunoSEQ multiplex PCR; TCRdb's table is partial and in-frame only. Here the sample spans roughly 170,000 clones, 70% to 90% being singletons. V usage is TRBV7-9 and J usage is TRBJ2-2; TRBD2 agrees at 8 bases. Source material: PBMCs. This clonotype was sampled from a woman aged 18-29 years in good health and CMV-seronegative. The CDR3 is CASKLAEYTGELFF. DNA of the CDR3: TGTGCCAGCAAACTAGCGGAATACACCGGGGAGCTGTTTTTT.